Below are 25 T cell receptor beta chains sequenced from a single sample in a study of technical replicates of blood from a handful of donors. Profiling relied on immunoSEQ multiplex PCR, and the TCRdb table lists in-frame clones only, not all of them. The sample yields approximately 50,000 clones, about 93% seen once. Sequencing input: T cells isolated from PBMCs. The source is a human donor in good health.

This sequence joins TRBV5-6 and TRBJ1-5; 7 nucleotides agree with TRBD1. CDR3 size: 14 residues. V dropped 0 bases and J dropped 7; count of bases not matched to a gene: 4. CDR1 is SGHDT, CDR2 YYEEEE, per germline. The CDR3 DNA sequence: TGTGCCAGCAGCTTGGGAGGGGGCGGACAGCCCCAGCATTTT. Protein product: CASSLGGGGQPQHF.

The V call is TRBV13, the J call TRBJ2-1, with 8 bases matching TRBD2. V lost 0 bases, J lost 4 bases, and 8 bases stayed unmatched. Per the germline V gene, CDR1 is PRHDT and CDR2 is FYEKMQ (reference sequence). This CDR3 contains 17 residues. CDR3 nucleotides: TGTGCCAGCAGCTTAGGTTACGGGGGGGCGGGGTACAATGAGCAGTTCTTC. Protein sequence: CASSLGYGGAGYNEQFF.

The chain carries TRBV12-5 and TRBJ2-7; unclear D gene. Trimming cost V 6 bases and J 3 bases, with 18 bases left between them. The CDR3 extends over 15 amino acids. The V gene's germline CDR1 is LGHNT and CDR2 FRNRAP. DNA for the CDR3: TGTGCTAGTGGCCTCCGGGTCCGTCCTATCTACGAGCAGTACTTC. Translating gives CASGLRVRPIYEQYF.

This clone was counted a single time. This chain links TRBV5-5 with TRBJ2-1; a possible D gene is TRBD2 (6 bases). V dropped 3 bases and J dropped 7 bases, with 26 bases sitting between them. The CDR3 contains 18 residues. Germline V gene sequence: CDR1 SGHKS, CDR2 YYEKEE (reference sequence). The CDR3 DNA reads TGTGCCAGCAGCTCTAACGGGGGACTTTTTTTTTCGGGAAATGAGCAGTTCTTC. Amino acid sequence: CASSSNGGLFFSGNEQFF.

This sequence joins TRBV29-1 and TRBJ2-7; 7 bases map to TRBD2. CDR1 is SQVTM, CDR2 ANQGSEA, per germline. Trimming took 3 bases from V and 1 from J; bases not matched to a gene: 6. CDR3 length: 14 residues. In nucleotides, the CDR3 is TGCAGCGTTGATGGGGGGGGTCATTCCTACGAGCAGTACTTC. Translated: CSVDGGGHSYEQYF.

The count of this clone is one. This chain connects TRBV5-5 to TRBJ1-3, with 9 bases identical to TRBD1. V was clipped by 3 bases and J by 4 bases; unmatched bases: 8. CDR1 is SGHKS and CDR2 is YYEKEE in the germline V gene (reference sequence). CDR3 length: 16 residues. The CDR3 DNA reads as TGTGCCAGCAGCTCCGGGACAGGGAAAATGGGAAACACCATATATTTT. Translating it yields CASSSGTGKMGNTIYF.

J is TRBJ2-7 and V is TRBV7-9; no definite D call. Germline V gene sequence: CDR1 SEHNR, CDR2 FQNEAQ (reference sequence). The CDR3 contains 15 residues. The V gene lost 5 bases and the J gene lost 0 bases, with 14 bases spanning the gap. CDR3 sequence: CASSRRLESSYEQYF. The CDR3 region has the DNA TGTGCCAGCAGCCGAAGACTGGAGAGCTCCTACGAGCAGTACTTC.

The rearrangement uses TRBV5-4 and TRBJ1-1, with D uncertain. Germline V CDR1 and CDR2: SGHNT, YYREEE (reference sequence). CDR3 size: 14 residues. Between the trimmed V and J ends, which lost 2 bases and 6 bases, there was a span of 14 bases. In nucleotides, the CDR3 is TGTGCCAGCAGCTTCTGGGAGAACCGGGCTGAAGCTTTCTTT. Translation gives CASSFWENRAEAFF.

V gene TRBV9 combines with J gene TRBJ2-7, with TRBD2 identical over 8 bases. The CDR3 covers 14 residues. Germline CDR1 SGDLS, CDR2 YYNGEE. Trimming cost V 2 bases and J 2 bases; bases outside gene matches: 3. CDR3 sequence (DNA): TGTGCCAGCAGCGTGGGACTAGTTCCCTACGAGCAGTACTTC. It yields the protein CASSVGLVPYEQYF.

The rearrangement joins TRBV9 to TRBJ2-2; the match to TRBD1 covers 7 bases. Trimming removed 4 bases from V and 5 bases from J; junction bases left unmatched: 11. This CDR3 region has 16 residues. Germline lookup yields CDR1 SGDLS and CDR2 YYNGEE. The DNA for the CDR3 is TGTGCCAGCAGCCCCCAACAGGGGCCGTGGACCGGGGAGCTGTTTTTT. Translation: CASSPQQGPWTGELFF.

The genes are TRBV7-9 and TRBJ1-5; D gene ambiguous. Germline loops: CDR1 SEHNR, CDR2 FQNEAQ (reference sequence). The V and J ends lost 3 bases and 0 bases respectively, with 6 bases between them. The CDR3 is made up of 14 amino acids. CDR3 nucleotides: TGTGCCAGCAGCTTCCCCGGTAGCAATCAGCCCCAGCATTTT. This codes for CASSFPGSNQPQHF.

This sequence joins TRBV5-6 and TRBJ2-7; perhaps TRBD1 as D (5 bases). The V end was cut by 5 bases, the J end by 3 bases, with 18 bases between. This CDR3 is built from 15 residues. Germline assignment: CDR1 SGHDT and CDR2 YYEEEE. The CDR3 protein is CASRATWTGHYEQYF. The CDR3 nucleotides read TGTGCCAGCAGAGCTACGTGGACCGGACACTACGAGCAGTACTTC.

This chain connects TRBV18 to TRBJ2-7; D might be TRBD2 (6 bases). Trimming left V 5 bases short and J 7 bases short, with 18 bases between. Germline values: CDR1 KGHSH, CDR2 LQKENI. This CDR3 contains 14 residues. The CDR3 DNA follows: TGTGCCAGCTCAGAATCTTCGGGGGTAGGGGAGCAGTACTTC. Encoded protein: CASSESSGVGEQYF. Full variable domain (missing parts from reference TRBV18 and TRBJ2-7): NAGVMQNPRHLVRRRGQEARLRCSPMKGHSHVYWYRQLPEEGLKFMVYLQKENIIDESGMPKERFSAEFPKEGPSILRIQQVVRGDSAAYFCASSESSGVGEQYFGPGTRLTVT.

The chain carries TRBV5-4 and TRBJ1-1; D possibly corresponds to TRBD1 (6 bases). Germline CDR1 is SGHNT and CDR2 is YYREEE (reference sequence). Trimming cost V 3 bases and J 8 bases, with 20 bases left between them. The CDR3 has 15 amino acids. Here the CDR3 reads CASSSPGQIGMEAFF. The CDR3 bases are TGTGCCAGCAGCTCACCGGGACAAATCGGAATGGAAGCTTTCTTT.

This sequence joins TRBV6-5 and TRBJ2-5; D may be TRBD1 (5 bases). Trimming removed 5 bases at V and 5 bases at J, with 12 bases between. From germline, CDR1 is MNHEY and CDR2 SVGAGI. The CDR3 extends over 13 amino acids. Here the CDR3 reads CASSTTVLETQYF. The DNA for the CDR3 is TGTGCCAGCAGTACGACAGTTCTGGAGACCCAGTACTTC.

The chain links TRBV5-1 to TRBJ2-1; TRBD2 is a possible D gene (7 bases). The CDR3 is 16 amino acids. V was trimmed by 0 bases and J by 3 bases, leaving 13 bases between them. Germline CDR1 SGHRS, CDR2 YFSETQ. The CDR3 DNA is TGCGCCAGCAGCTTGGAAGGAGGGGGGGGCTACAATGAGCAGTTCTTC. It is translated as CASSLEGGGGYNEQFF.

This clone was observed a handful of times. The CDR3: CASRYSVEQFF. Written as DNA, the CDR3 is TGCGCCAGCAGGTATAGCGTTGAGCAGTTCTTC. The J gene is TRBJ2-1, the V gene TRBV5-1; the D gene is possibly TRBD2 (5 bases). The CDR3 contains 11 residues. Germline CDR1 SGHRS, CDR2 YFSETQ. V was shortened by 5 bases and J by 9 bases, with 9 bases between the two germline ends.

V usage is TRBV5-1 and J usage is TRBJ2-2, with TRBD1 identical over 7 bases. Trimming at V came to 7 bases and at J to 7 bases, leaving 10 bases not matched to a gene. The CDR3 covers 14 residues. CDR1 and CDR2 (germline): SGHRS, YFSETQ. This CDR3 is CASPHGTVNGELFF. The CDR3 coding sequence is TGCGCCAGCCCCCACGGGACAGTCAACGGGGAGCTGTTTTTT.

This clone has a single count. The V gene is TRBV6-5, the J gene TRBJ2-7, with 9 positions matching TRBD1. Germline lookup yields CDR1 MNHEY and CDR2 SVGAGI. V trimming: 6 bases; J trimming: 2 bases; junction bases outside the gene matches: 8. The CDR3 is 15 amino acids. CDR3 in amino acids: CASRFSGQGAYEQYF. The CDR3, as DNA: TGTGCCAGCAGATTTTCGGGACAGGGAGCCTACGAGCAGTACTTC.

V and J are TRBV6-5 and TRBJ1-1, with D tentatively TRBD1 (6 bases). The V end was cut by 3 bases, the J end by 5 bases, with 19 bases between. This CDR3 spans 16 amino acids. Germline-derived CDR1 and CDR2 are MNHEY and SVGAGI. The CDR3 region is CASSYRGPVQGTEAFF. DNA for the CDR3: TGTGCCAGCAGTTATAGGGGACCGGTGCAGGGGACTGAAGCTTTCTTT.

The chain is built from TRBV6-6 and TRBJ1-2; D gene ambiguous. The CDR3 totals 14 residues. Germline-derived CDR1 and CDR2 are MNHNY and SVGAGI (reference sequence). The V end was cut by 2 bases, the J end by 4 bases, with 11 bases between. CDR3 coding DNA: TGTGCCAGCAGTTACGCCCTAGATAGCTATGGCTACACCTTC. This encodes CASSYALDSYGYTF.

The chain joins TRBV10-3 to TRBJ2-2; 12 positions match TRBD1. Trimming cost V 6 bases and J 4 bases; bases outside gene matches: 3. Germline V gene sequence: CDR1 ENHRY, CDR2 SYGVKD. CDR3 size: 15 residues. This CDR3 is CAISGTGGITGELFF. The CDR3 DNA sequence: TGTGCCATCAGCGGGACAGGGGGCATCACCGGGGAGCTGTTTTTT.

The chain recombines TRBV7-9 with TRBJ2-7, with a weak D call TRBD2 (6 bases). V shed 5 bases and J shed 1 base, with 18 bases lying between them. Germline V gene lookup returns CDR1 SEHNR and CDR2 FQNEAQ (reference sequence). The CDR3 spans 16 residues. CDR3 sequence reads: CASSPTDGGRSYEQYF. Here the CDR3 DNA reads TGTGCCAGCAGCCCTACCGATGGGGGGAGATCCTACGAGCAGTACTTC.

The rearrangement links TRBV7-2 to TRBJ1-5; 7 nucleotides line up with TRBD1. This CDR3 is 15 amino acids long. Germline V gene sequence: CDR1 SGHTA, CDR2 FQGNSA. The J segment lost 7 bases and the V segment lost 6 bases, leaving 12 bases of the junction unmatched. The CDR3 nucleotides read TGTGCCAGCAGACTAGGGGGCCGGATTGACCAGCCCCAGCATTTT. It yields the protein CASRLGGRIDQPQHF. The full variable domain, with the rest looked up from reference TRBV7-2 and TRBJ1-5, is GAGVSQSPSNKVTEKGKDVELRCDPISGHTALYWYRQSLGQGLEFLIYFQGNSAPDKSGLPSDRFSAERTGGSVSTLTIQRTQQEDSAVYLCASRLGGRIDQPQHFGDGTRLSIL.

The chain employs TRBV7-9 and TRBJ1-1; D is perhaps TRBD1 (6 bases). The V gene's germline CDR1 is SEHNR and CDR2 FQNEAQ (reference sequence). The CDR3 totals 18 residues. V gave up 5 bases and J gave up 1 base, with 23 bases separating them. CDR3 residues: CASSPTRRRTAANTEAFF. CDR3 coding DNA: TGTGCCAGCAGCCCCACCCGGAGAAGGACAGCAGCGAACACTGAAGCTTTCTTT.